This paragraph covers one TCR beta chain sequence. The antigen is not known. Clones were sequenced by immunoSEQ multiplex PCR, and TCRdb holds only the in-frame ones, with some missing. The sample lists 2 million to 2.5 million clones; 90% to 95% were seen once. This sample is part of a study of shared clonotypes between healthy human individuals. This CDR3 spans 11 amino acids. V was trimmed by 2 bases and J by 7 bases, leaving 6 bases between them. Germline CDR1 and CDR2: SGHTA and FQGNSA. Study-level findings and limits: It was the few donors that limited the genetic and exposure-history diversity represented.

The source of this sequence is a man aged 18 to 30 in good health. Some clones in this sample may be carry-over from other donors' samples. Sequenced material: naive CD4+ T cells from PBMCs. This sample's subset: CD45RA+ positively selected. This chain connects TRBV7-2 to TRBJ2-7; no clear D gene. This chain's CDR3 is CASSLSMEQYF. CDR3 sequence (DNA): TGTGCCAGCAGCTTAAGTATGGAGCAGTACTTC.